The present TCR beta chain was sequenced within a study of cytomegalovirus exposure and HLA in healthy donors. Findings and limits, study-wide: Among TCR beta chains, those listed as cytomegalovirus-associated numbered some 170.

Note on this clone: Its antigen is undetermined.

The CDR3 covers 13 residues. Germline CDR1 and CDR2: MNHNY and SVGAGI (reference sequence). Trimming shortened V by 6 bases and J by 5 bases, and 10 bases separated the two germline ends. The PCR employed 60 Vbeta primers together with 13 Jbeta primers. Sequencing used immunoSEQ multiplex PCR; TCRdb keeps in-frame clones, though not all of them. Here the sample spans about 150,000 clones, 60% to 80% being singletons. The specimen was PBMCs. The receptor was isolated from a woman aged 30 to 39 in good health and CMV-seronegative. This chain uses TRBV6-6 with TRBJ1-4; D gene uncertain. The CDR3 is CASSLGGNEKLFF. In DNA, the CDR3 is TGTGCCAGCAGCCTCGGCGGGAATGAAAAACTGTTTTTT.